A selection of T cell receptor beta chains follows, all from one sample in a study of cytomegalovirus exposure and HLA in healthy donors. Here immunoSEQ multiplex PCR was the method, and the copy in TCRdb shows in-frame clones only, minus some. The top ten hold 5% to 6% of the sample, which has about 220,000 clones, 82% seen once. Material for sequencing was PBMCs. All receptors come from a woman between 40 and 55 years old in good health and CMV-seropositive. CDR3s include the opening cysteine and the closing phenylalanine or tryptophan. Fields, in order: clone size, J gene, V gene, D gene, CDR3 protein, CDR3 DNA. D genes are given only for firm matches. Some rows mark clone size as missing; the rest say once, few, many or name a class of expanded clone.

NA | TRBJ2-1 | TRBV11-2 | TRBD2 | CASSLGGIEQFF | TGTGCCAGCAGCTTGGGAGGGATTGAGCAGTTCTTC
once | TRBJ1-6 | TRBV11-2 | TRBD1 | CASSEQGGTSSPLHF | TGTGCCAGCAGCGAACAGGGGGGAACTAGTTCACCCCTCCACTTT
NA | TRBJ2-3 | TRBV12-5 | NA | CASVGGFASDTQYF | TGTGCTAGTGTAGGAGGATTCGCCTCAGATACGCAGTATTTT
NA | TRBJ1-4 | TRBV30 | TRBD1 | CAWNRQGTNEKLFF | TGTGCCTGGAATCGACAGGGGACTAATGAAAAACTGTTTTTT
NA | TRBJ1-1 | TRBV7-9 | NA | CASSFGGLGTEAFF | TGTGCCAGCAGCTTCGGAGGGCTTGGCACTGAAGCTTTCTTT
NA | TRBJ2-5 | TRBV5-6 | NA | CASGRKLRGETQYF | TGTGCCAGCGGCCGAAAATTGAGGGGGGAGACCCAGTACTTC
NA | TRBJ1-4 | TRBV6-6 | NA | CASRPGGTNEKLFF | TGTGCCAGCAGACCGGGGGGAACTAATGAAAAACTGTTTTTT
NA | TRBJ2-6 | TRBV2 | TRBD1 | CASSVQGAGANVLTF | TGTGCCAGCAGTGTACAGGGGGCCGGGGCCAACGTCCTGACTTTC
NA | TRBJ2-2 | TRBV5-1 | TRBD1 | CASSLVTGGLNTGELFF | TGCGCCAGCAGCTTGGTGACAGGGGGATTGAACACCGGGGAGCTGTTTTTT
once | TRBJ1-5 | TRBV7-2 | NA | CASSSNRGNQPQHF | TGTGCCAGCAGCTCCAACAGGGGCAATCAGCCCCAGCATTTT
NA | TRBJ1-1 | TRBV7-8 | TRBD1 | CASSILQGGGTEAFF | TGTGCCAGCAGCATATTACAGGGGGGAGGAACTGAAGCTTTCTTT
few | TRBJ2-7 | TRBV11-2 | NA | CASCRDPSSYEQYF | TGTGCCAGTTGCAGGGATCCCAGCTCCTACGAGCAGTACTTC
NA | TRBJ1-2 | TRBV6-6 | NA | CASRPRQIGGYTF | TGTGCCAGCAGACCCCGACAGATAGGCGGCTACACCTTC
NA | TRBJ2-6 | TRBV5-4 | NA | CASSLWASGANVLTF | TGTGCCAGCAGCTTGTGGGCGTCTGGGGCCAACGTCCTGACTTTC
NA | TRBJ2-2 | TRBV4-3 | TRBD2 | CASSGERGRTSGELFF | TGCGCCAGCAGCGGGGAGCGGGGGCGTACTTCCGGGGAGCTGTTTTTT
NA | TRBJ1-4 | TRBV19 | NA | CASSFSGVLEKLFF | TGTGCCAGTAGTTTTTCCGGGGTTCTGGAAAAACTGTTTTTT
NA | TRBJ2-3 | TRBV6-5 | NA | CASSFRGSTDTQYF | TGTGCCAGCAGTTTCCGGGGGAGCACAGATACGCAGTATTTT
NA | TRBJ2-7 | TRBV19 | NA | CASSTGDSALYEQYF | TGTGCCAGTAGTACGGGGGACTCAGCACTCTACGAGCAGTACTTC
NA | TRBJ1-1 | TRBV30 | NA | CAWSRVKAEAFF | TGTGCCTGGAGTCGGGTAAAGGCTGAAGCTTTCTTT
NA | TRBJ2-3 | TRBV7-3 | NA | CASSPLPTGVTDTQYF | TGTGCCAGCAGCCCCCTCCCTACGGGGGTCACAGATACGCAGTATTTT
NA | TRBJ1-3 | TRBV13 | TRBD1 | CASSRTGLNTIYF | TGTGCCAGCAGCCGGACAGGGCTAAACACCATATATTTT
NA | TRBJ1-2 | TRBV19 | TRBD1 | CASSMDRGGYGYTF | TGTGCCAGTAGTATGGACAGGGGTGGGTATGGCTACACCTTC
NA | TRBJ2-7 | TRBV6-1 | TRBD2 | CASSEVAGAVYEQYF | TGTGCCAGCAGTGAAGTAGCGGGAGCCGTCTACGAGCAGTACTTC
NA | TRBJ2-7 | TRBV27 | TRBD1 | CASSLISGTGSNEQYF | TGTGCCAGCAGTTTAATATCTGGGACAGGGTCCAACGAGCAGTACTTC
NA | TRBJ2-5 | TRBV11-1 | TRBD1 | CASSRDREETQYF | TGTGCCAGCAGCCGGGACAGGGAAGAGACCCAGTACTTC
NA | TRBJ2-7 | TRBV7-9 | TRBD2 | CSSSLAGGEQYF | TGTTCCAGCAGCTTAGCGGGGGGCGAGCAGTACTTC
NA | TRBJ2-7 | TRBV5-5 | TRBD1 | CASRTRDRVGEQYF | TGTGCCAGCAGGACCCGGGACAGGGTGGGCGAGCAGTACTTC
NA | TRBJ2-1 | TRBV5-1 | NA | CASSLRGQSSYNEQFF | TGCGCCAGCAGCCTTAGAGGGCAGAGCTCCTACAATGAGCAGTTCTTC
NA | TRBJ2-2 | TRBV9 | NA | CASSVGLAGRNTGELFF | TGTGCCAGCAGCGTAGGTCTGGCGGGACGGAACACCGGGGAGCTGTTTTTT
NA | TRBJ1-5 | TRBV30 | NA | CAWSPDSNQPQHF | TGTGCCTGGAGTCCAGACAGTAATCAGCCCCAGCATTTT
NA | TRBJ1-5 | TRBV21-1 | NA | CASSKFGRDTNQPQHF | TGTGCCAGCAGCAAATTCGGACGGGATACAAATCAGCCCCAGCATTTT
NA | TRBJ1-1 | TRBV27 | NA | CASSLEGRNTEAFF | TGTGCCAGCAGTTTAGAGGGCAGGAACACTGAAGCTTTCTTT
NA | TRBJ2-2 | TRBV7-2 | NA | CASSWDTNTGELFF | TGTGCCAGCAGTTGGGACACGAACACCGGGGAGCTGTTTTTT
NA | TRBJ2-7 | TRBV27 | TRBD1 | CASRTLGTGTYEQYF | TGTGCCAGTCGTACCCTCGGGACAGGTACCTACGAGCAGTACTTC
NA | TRBJ2-7 | TRBV9 | TRBD2 | CASSVGSGASYEQYF | TGTGCCAGCAGCGTAGGCAGCGGGGCTTCCTACGAGCAGTACTTC
NA | TRBJ2-7 | TRBV5-1 | TRBD1 | CASSPGQGAYEQYF | TGCGCCAGCAGCCCGGGACAGGGGGCCTACGAGCAGTACTTC
NA | TRBJ2-3 | TRBV7-3 | TRBD2 | CASSARLAGEGDTQYF | TGTGCCAGCAGCGCCCGACTAGCGGGGGAGGGAGATACGCAGTATTTT
NA | TRBJ2-1 | TRBV9 | TRBD1 | CASSVVGQGDEQFF | TGTGCCAGCAGCGTAGTGGGACAGGGGGATGAGCAGTTCTTC
NA | TRBJ2-7 | TRBV19 | TRBD2 | CASSPQSGVIYEQYF | TGTGCCAGTAGTCCTCAGAGCGGGGTGATCTACGAGCAGTACTTC
NA | TRBJ2-3 | TRBV7-9 | NA | CASSLQSDTQYF | TGTGCCAGCAGCTTACAATCAGATACGCAGTATTTT
NA | TRBJ1-2 | TRBV9 | TRBD1 | CASSAWDRESGYTF | TGTGCCAGCAGCGCTTGGGACAGGGAGTCTGGCTACACCTTC